This T cell receptor (beta chain) was identified in a study of blood T cell repertoires in COVID-19. Study overall: PBMCs, B-cell-depleted T cells, or T cells provided the cDNA or gDNA that made up the material.

Original analysis: Reference gene primer amplification in the assay estimated nucleated cell counts. Generated by immunoSEQ multiplex PCR, the TCRdb table keeps only in-frame clones and is missing some. V, J and clone size were drawn from that table, and D and trimming were deduced from the DNA. The profile covers under 300,000 clones, with 85% to 90% appearing a single time and approximately 9% taken by the ten largest. This clone has only a few counts. Within the sample, other DNA sequences also encode this same CDR3. There are 16 residues in the CDR3. V lost 5 bases, J lost 1 base, and 1 base stayed unmatched. CDR1 is SGHVS and CDR2 is FQNEAQ in the germline V gene. Recovered status in Cohort 3 required two negative PCRs, clearance, or symptom resolution.

The chain employs TRBV7-8 and TRBJ2-2, with TRBD2 matching 13 bases. The sequence was obtained from a man aged 40-50 years who had recovered from COVID-19. Specimen: PBMCs or T cells enriched from blood (not recorded which). CDR3 sequence reads: CASSRLAGGNTGELFF. CDR3 nucleotides: TGTGCCAGCAGCCGACTAGCGGGAGGGAACACCGGGGAGCTGTTTTTT.